The 11 T cell receptor beta chains presented below share a single source sample, sequenced in a study of T cells expressing NK-cell markers. For each CDR3 protein, TCRdb gives one entry from its re-call of the 5' RACE reads, without DNA. The table counts about 400,000 distinct CDR3 sequences; roughly 10% lies in the top ten. Source material: blood T cells: a sorted CD56 or NKG2C T cell subset, CD4+ or CD8+ T cells, or bulk PBMC T cells (not recorded which). The receptors were gathered from a woman aged 45-60 years in good health.

The chain combines TRBV14 with TRBJ2-1; TCRdb's D gene call, TRBD1, goes unchecked for lack of DNA. Germline V gene lookup returns CDR1 SGHDN and CDR2 FVKESK. The CDR3 length is 19 residues. Here the CDR3 reads CASSHGGGQTIRLFPEQFF. The variable domain in full, with the rest retrieved from reference TRBV14 and TRBJ2-1, is EAGVTQFPSHSVIEKGQTVTLRCDPISGHDNLYWYRRVMGKEIKFLLHFVKESKQDESGMPNNRFLAERTGGTYSTLKVQPAELEDSGVYFCASSHGGGQTIRLFPEQFFGPGTRLTVL.

The chain uses TRBV10-2 and TRBJ2-3; lacking DNA, the TRBD2 call made by TCRdb goes unchecked. Germline V gene data show CDR1 as WSHSY and CDR2 as SAAADI. The CDR3 sequence is 18 residues long. CDR3 residues: CASSESLRLAGRTDTQYF.

The V gene is TRBV7-3, the J gene TRBJ2-1; there is no DNA to check the TCRdb D call of TRBD2. Looked up from germline, CDR1 is SGHTA and CDR2 is FQGTGA. The CDR3 contains 18 residues. The CDR3: CASSLRGAGMSSYNEQFF.

The chain combines TRBV20-1 with TRBJ2-1; checking the TCRdb D call of TRBD2 is not possible without DNA. Germline V lookup: CDR1 DFQATT, CDR2 SNEGSKA (reference sequence). This CDR3 contains 18 residues. The CDR3 is CSARDIRDLRLAGYEQFF.

The rearrangement joins TRBV7-8 to TRBJ2-1. Germline V CDR1 and CDR2: SGHVS, FQNEAQ. This CDR3 spans 13 amino acids. The CDR3 protein is CASSQDSADEQFF.

The chain combines TRBV5-1 with TRBJ2-1; without DNA, the TCRdb call of TRBD2 cannot be checked. The CDR3 is 16 amino acids. Germline-derived CDR1 and CDR2 are SGHRS and YFSETQ. This CDR3 reads CASSYPAGVSLNEQFF.

The V gene is TRBV7-3, the J gene TRBJ1-2. The CDR3 extends over 15 amino acids. Germline V gene data show CDR1 as SGHTA and CDR2 as FQGTGA. The CDR3: CASSSQGGTNYGYTF.

Here the CDR3 reads CASSRTAGQDIGELFF. This rearrangement joins TRBV18 to TRBJ2-2; with no DNA, the TCRdb D assignment of TRBD1 cannot be verified. Germline CDR1 KGHSH, CDR2 LQKENI. The CDR3 is made up of 16 amino acids.

The chain combines TRBV29-1 with TRBJ1-2; the D gene TCRdb calls, TRBD1, cannot be checked with no DNA. Germline CDR1 reads SQVTM; CDR2 reads ANQGSEA. The CDR3 spans 14 residues. CDR3 loop: CSVEDPGARYGYTF.

V and J are TRBV15 and TRBJ2-7; TCRdb's assignment of TRBD1 cannot be checked, as there is no DNA. The germline CDR1 and CDR2 sequences are LNHNV and YYDKDF (reference sequence). CDR3 length: 14 amino acids. The CDR3 spells CATSKDRVAYEQYF.

The CDR3: CSAPMGAAGEQFF. The chain carries TRBV20-1 and TRBJ2-1; lacking DNA, the TRBD1 call made by TCRdb goes unchecked. Germline CDR1 reads DFQATT; CDR2 reads SNEGSKA (reference sequence). The CDR3 is made up of 13 amino acids.